This T cell receptor (beta chain) was documented in a study of T cell changes during pregnancy in multiple sclerosis. Germline V gene sequence: CDR1 SGHRS, CDR2 YFSETQ. The CDR3 is 14 amino acids. V was pared by 4 bases and J by 2 bases, with 12 bases between. The method was immunoSEQ multiplex PCR; TCRdb's version includes in-frame clones alone and lacks a portion of them. Seen here are under 120,000 clones, roughly nine tenths observed once, and the top ten hold 3.5%. This TCR came from a female donor with multiple sclerosis, enrolled in a pregnancy study. Sequencing used peripheral blood, obtained after pregnancy. The chain combines TRBV5-1 with TRBJ1-1; D is possibly TRBD1 (5 bases). CDR3 sequence reads: CASSLEQENTEAFF. CDR3 sequence (DNA): TGCGCCAGCAGCCTTGAACAGGAAAACACTGAAGCTTTCTTT.